One sample yielded the 10 T cell receptor beta chains listed below, sequenced in a study of shared clonotypes between healthy human individuals. Only CD45RO-negative cells positively selected for CCR7 counted as naive CD8 cells, so terminally differentiated effector memory CD45RA+ cells were excluded. The assay was immunoSEQ multiplex PCR, and TCRdb's table has in-frame clones only and misses some. The sample carries about 2.1 million clones, around 93% recorded once. Sequenced sample: naive CD8+ T cells from PBMCs. These receptors came from a man younger than 30 in good health. Some clones in this sample may be carry-over from other donors' samples.

This sequence joins TRBV27 and TRBJ1-1, with D hard to call. Germline CDR1 and CDR2: MNHEY and SMNVEV (reference sequence). There are 18 residues in the CDR3. V was shortened by 1 base and J by 1 base, with 19 bases between the two germline ends. In nucleotides, the CDR3 is TGTGCCAGCAGTTTATTGGGTGGGATGGGAAGCCAGAACACTGAAGCTTTCTTT. Its protein product is CASSLLGGMGSQNTEAFF.

The chain's CDR3 is CASSIPAGDYSDEQFF. The CDR3 DNA reads TGTGCCAGTAGTATCCCAGCGGGAGATTATAGTGATGAGCAGTTCTTC. The V and J genes are TRBV19 and TRBJ2-1; TRBD2 matches 8 bases. The trim removed 3 bases at V and 8 bases at J, leaving 12 bases unmatched. Germline V gene lookup returns CDR1 LNHDA and CDR2 SQIVND (reference sequence). This CDR3 region has 16 residues. Together with reference TRBV19 and TRBJ2-1, the CDR3 gives the full variable domain: DGGITQSPKYLFRKEGQNVTLSCEQNLNHDAMYWYRQDPGQGLRLIYYSQIVNDFQKGDIAEGYSVSREKKESFPLTVTSAQKNPTAFYLCASSIPAGDYSDEQFFGPGTRLTVL.

This chain uses TRBV5-1 with TRBJ2-7; tentatively, D is TRBD2 (6 bases). In germline, CDR1 is SGHRS, CDR2 YFSETQ. The CDR3 loop spans 14 amino acids. V was trimmed by 0 bases and J by 2 bases, leaving 9 bases between them. This CDR3 reads CASSLVAATYEQYF. CDR3 nucleotides: TGCGCCAGCAGCTTGGTAGCGGCCACCTACGAGCAGTACTTC.

The chain couples TRBV7-9 to TRBJ1-2, with a possible D match to TRBD1 (6 bases). Per germline, CDR1 SEHNR and CDR2 FQNEAQ (reference sequence). The CDR3 runs to 15 residues. The ends were cut back, 5 bases at V and 1 base at J, with 14 bases in the middle. In DNA, the CDR3 is TGTGCCAGCAGCGGGCGCAGGGGTGATAACTATGGCTACACCTTC. Amino acids: CASSGRRGDNYGYTF.

V is TRBV28 and J is TRBJ2-3, with 10 bases matching TRBD2. The germline CDR1 and CDR2 sequences are MDHEN and SYDVKM. V lost 4 bases, J lost 5 bases, and 15 bases stayed unmatched. The CDR3 spans 18 residues. CDR3 residues: CASSYQLSGRARVDTQYF. The CDR3 DNA sequence: TGTGCCAGCAGTTACCAACTGAGCGGGAGGGCTAGGGTAGATACGCAGTATTTT.

V gene TRBV7-2 combines with J gene TRBJ1-2; D remains ambiguous. Germline V gene lookup returns CDR1 SGHTA and CDR2 FQGNSA. The CDR3 contains 16 residues. V gave up 1 base and J gave up 5 bases, with 17 bases separating them. DNA for the CDR3: TGTGCCAGCAGCTTAGTTTTGGAACAGCCATCGTATGGCTACACCTTC. Encoded protein: CASSLVLEQPSYGYTF.

V gene TRBV6-1 combines with J gene TRBJ2-7; D remains ambiguous. This CDR3 is 16 amino acids long. Germline V lookup: CDR1 MNHNS, CDR2 SASEGT. Trimming left V 1 base short and J 1 base short, with 14 bases between. The CDR3 loop reads CASSEDANPRSYEQYF. The CDR3 DNA reads as TGTGCCAGCAGTGAAGACGCCAACCCGAGGTCCTACGAGCAGTACTTC.

The V and J genes are TRBV28 and TRBJ2-2; D call uncertain. Germline loops: CDR1 MDHEN, CDR2 SYDVKM. The V end lost 5 bases, the J end lost 1 base, and 8 bases lay between the germline ends. The CDR3 length is 14 residues. CDR3 protein: CASSLVVNTGELFF. The CDR3 nucleotides read TGTGCCAGCAGTCTAGTAGTGAACACCGGGGAGCTGTTTTTT.

The rearrangement uses TRBV27 and TRBJ2-7; TRBD1 aligns across 10 bases. Germline lookup yields CDR1 MNHEY and CDR2 SMNVEV (reference sequence). Unmatched junction bases numbered 6, after V lost 7 bases and J lost 3 bases. The CDR3 covers 14 residues. The CDR3 protein is CASTSRDRGYEQYF. CDR3 nucleotide sequence: TGTGCCAGCACAAGCCGGGACAGGGGCTACGAGCAGTACTTC.

V usage is TRBV2 and J usage is TRBJ1-1; no reliable D call. CDR3 size: 13 residues. Trimming took 1 base from V and 6 from J, leaving 9 bases between them. The V gene's germline CDR1 is SNHLY and CDR2 FYNNEI. The CDR3 is CASSEGAVSEAFF. The DNA for the CDR3 is TGTGCCAGCAGTGAAGGCGCAGTCTCTGAAGCTTTCTTT.